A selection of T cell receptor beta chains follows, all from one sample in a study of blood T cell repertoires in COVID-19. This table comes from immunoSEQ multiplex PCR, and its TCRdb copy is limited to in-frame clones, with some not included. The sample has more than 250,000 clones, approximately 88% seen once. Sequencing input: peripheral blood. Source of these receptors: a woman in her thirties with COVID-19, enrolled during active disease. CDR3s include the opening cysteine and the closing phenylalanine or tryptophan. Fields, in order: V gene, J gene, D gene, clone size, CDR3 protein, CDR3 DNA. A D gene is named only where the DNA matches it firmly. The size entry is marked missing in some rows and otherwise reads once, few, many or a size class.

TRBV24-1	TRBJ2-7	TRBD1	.	CATSDSGTGEQYF	TGTGCCACCAGTGACTCCGGGACAGGCGAGCAGTACTTC
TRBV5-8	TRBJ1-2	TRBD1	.	CASSLEGGTLYGYTF	TGTGCCAGCAGCTTGGAAGGGGGCACCCTATATGGCTACACCTTC
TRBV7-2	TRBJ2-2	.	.	CASSFSGSAPGELFF	TGTGCCAGCAGCTTTTCAGGCTCTGCCCCCGGGGAGCTGTTTTTT
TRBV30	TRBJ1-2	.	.	CAWIRQPYGYTF	TGTGCCTGGATTAGACAGCCCTATGGCTACACCTTC
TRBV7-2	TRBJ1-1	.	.	CASNTPGIGGDTEAFF	TGTGCCAGCAACACCCCGGGGATTGGTGGGGACACTGAAGCTTTCTTT
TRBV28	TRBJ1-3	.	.	CASSLFAGGGNTIYF	TGTGCCAGCAGTTTATTCGCAGGTGGGGGAAACACCATATATTTT
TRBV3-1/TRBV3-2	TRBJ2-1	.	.	CASSHTDAARGEQFF	TGTGCCAGCAGCCACACGGACGCAGCTAGGGGTGAGCAGTTCTTC
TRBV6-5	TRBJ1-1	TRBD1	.	CASRAGGAFFEAFF	TGTGCCAGCAGGGCAGGGGGCGCATTTTTTGAAGCTTTCTTT
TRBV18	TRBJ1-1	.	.	CASSPLPDTTEAFF	TGTGCCAGCTCACCATTACCGGACACCACTGAAGCTTTCTTT
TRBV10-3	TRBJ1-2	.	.	CAISGQAPNYGYTF	TGTGCCATCAGTGGACAGGCCCCTAACTATGGCTACACCTTC
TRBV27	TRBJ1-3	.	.	CASSLFGPSAASGNTIYF	TGTGCCAGCAGTTTATTCGGCCCTTCCGCGGCCTCTGGAAACACCATATATTTT
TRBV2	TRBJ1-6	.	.	CASSVRGLRSPLHF	TGTGCCAGCAGTGTGAGAGGGCTGCGTTCACCCCTCCACTTT
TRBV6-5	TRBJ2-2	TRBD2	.	CASSLSRGAGELFF	TGTGCCAGCAGTTTGTCGCGGGGGGCCGGGGAGCTGTTTTTT
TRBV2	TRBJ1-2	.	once	CASRGQRGSRYGYTF	TGTGCCAGCAGAGGACAGAGGGGGTCGAGGTATGGCTACACCTTC
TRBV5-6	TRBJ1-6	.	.	CASSVRGRDSPLHF	TGTGCCAGCAGCGTGAGAGGGAGGGATTCACCCCTCCACTTT
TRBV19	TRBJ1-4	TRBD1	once	CASNPGKDRVEKLFF	TGTGCCAGTAATCCAGGCAAGGACAGGGTTGAAAAACTGTTTTTT
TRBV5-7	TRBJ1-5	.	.	CASGGNVGNQPQHF	TGTGCCAGCGGGGGGAATGTCGGCAATCAGCCCCAGCATTTT
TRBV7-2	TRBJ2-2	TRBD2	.	CASSLSGGGPNTGELFF	TGTGCCAGCAGCTTATCCGGCGGGGGGCCGAACACCGGGGAGCTGTTTTTT
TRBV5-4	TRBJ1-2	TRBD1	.	CASFPTRDRGPPGYGYTF	TGTGCCAGCTTCCCTACCCGGGACAGGGGCCCCCCGGGCTATGGCTACACCTTC
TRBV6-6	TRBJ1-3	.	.	CASSLSGNTIYF	TGTGCCAGCAGCCTCTCTGGAAACACCATATATTTT
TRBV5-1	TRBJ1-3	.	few	CASSLLAQGSGNTIYF	TGCGCCAGCAGCTTGTTGGCTCAGGGATCTGGAAACACCATATATTTT
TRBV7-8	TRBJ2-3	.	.	CASSLQGTQYF	TGTGCCAGCAGCTTACAGGGTACGCAGTATTTT
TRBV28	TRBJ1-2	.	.	CASSASPGYGYTF	TGTGCCAGCAGTGCGTCCCCGGGCTATGGCTACACCTTC
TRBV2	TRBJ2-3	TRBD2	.	CASSRLAGVYTDTQYF	TGTGCCAGCAGCAGACTAGCGGGAGTATACACAGATACGCAGTATTTT
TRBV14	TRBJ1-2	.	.	CASSPTGDYGYTF	TGTGCCAGCAGCCCTACAGGTGACTATGGCTACACCTTC
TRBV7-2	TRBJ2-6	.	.	CASSSRRARSSGANVLTF	TGTGCCAGCAGCTCCCGGAGGGCCAGGAGCTCTGGGGCCAACGTCCTGACTTTC
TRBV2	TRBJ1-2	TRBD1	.	CASRTTGFDYGYTF	TGTGCCAGCAGGACGACAGGGTTCGACTATGGCTACACCTTC
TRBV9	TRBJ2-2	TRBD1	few	CASSAGTGHTGELFF	TGTGCCAGCAGCGCGGGGACAGGGCACACCGGGGAGCTGTTTTTT
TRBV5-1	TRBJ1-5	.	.	CASSQRRARGDQPQHF	TGCGCCAGCAGCCAACGGAGGGCGCGCGGGGATCAGCCCCAGCATTTT
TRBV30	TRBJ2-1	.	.	CAWRGRGGWYNEQFF	TGTGCCTGGCGCGGAAGGGGGGGCTGGTACAATGAGCAGTTCTTC
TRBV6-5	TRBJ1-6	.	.	CASMGGRMLGTLHF	TGTGCCAGCATGGGGGGGCGGATGCTGGGCACCCTCCACTTT
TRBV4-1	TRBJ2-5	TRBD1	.	CASSQDWGTGETQYF	TGCGCCAGCAGCCAAGATTGGGGGACAGGGGAGACCCAGTACTTC
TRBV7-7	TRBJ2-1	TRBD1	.	CASSLGRAGQGYEQFF	TGTGCTAGCAGCTTAGGGCGCGCGGGACAGGGATACGAGCAGTTCTTC
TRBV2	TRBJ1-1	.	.	CASLYGLETEAFF	TGTGCCAGCCTCTACGGTTTAGAGACTGAAGCTTTCTTT
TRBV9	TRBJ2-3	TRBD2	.	CASSNGGADTQYF	TGTGCCAGCAGTAACGGGGGGGCAGATACGCAGTATTTT
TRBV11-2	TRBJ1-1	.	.	CASSLAAGANTEAFF	TGTGCCAGCAGCTTAGCGGCAGGGGCGAACACTGAAGCTTTCTTT
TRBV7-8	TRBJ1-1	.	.	CASSLAGGGNTEAFF	TGTGCCAGCAGCTTAGCGGGCGGGGGGAACACTGAAGCTTTCTTT
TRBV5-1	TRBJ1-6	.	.	CASARQPASSYNSPLHF	TGCGCCAGCGCCCGTCAGCCAGCTAGCTCCTATAATTCACCCCTCCACTTT
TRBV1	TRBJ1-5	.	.	CTSSPELTVSNQPQHF	TGCACCAGCAGCCCCGAATTGACAGTAAGCAATCAGCCCCAGCATTTT
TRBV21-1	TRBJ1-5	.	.	CASTGFLTGRVIDQPQHF	TGTGCCAGCACCGGATTCCTGACAGGTAGGGTTATCGATCAGCCCCAGCATTTT
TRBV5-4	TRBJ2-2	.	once	CASSSGGRFTGELFF	TGTGCCAGCAGCTCAGGGGGGCGGTTCACCGGGGAGCTGTTTTTT
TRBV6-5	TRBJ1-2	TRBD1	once	CASRLQGGGYGYTF	TGTGCCAGCAGACTACAGGGGGGAGGGTATGGCTACACCTTC
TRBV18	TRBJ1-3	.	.	CASSPAASSGNTIYF	TGTGCCAGCTCACCTGCGGCCAGCTCTGGAAACACCATATATTTT
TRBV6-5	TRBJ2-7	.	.	CASRIFDSSYEQYF	TGTGCCAGCAGAATATTTGACAGCTCCTACGAGCAGTACTTC
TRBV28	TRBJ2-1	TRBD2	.	CASSLPPGSGTEQFF	TGTGCCAGCAGTTTACCCCCGGGGAGCGGGACTGAGCAGTTCTTC
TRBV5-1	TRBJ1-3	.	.	CASSLGNIGGNTIYF	TGCGCCAGCAGCCTCGGGAACATCGGGGGAAACACCATATATTTT
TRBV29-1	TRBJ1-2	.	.	CSVERRDGYTF	TGCAGCGTTGAACGCCGGGATGGCTACACCTTC
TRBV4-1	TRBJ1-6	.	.	CASSQASGHNSPLHF	TGCGCCAGCAGCCAAGCCAGCGGCCACAATTCACCCCTCCACTTT
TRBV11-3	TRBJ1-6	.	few	CASSLAGANSPLHF	TGTGCCAGCAGCTTAGCAGGGGCAAATTCACCCCTCCACTTT
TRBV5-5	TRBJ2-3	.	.	CASSYEAGRSDTQYF	TGTGCCAGCAGCTACGAGGCGGGGAGGAGTGATACGCAGTATTTT
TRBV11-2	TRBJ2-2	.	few	CASSLSIFGAARHTGELFF	TGTGCCAGCAGCTTAAGTATCTTTGGGGCGGCTCGGCACACCGGGGAGCTGTTTTTT
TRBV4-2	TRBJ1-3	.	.	CASSQDEGVGNTIYF	TGTGCCAGCAGCCAAGATGAAGGAGTCGGAAACACCATATATTTT
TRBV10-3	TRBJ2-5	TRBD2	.	CAIREAGGPGETQYF	TGTGCCATCCGTGAGGCGGGGGGGCCGGGGGAGACCCAGTACTTC
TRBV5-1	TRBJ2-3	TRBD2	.	CASSQLAGESDTQYF	TGCGCCAGCAGCCAACTAGCGGGGGAATCAGATACGCAGTATTTT
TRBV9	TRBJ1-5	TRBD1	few	CASSSTGLSNQPQHF	TGTGCCAGCAGCTCGACAGGGTTGAGCAATCAGCCCCAGCATTTT
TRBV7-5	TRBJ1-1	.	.	CVRSLNGTIGISWVEAFF	TGTGTCAGAAGCTTAAACGGGACAATTGGAATCAGTTGGGTTGAAGCTTTCTTT
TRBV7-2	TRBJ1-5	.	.	CASSLATQVRSQPQHF	TGTGCCAGCAGCTTAGCGACACAGGTTCGAAGTCAGCCCCAGCATTTT
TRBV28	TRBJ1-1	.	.	CASSLTGIPNTEAFF	TGTGCCAGCAGTCTCACAGGGATCCCGAACACTGAAGCTTTCTTT
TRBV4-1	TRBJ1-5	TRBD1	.	CASSRQSGTDNQPQHF	TGCGCCAGCAGCCGTCAATCCGGGACAGACAATCAGCCCCAGCATTTT
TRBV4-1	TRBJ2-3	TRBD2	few	CASSQDRGLANTDTQYF	TGCGCCAGCAGCCAAGATCGGGGACTAGCGAACACAGATACGCAGTATTTT